This entry describes one T cell receptor beta chain. What it binds is not known. The source of the sample is a study of cytomegalovirus exposure and HLA in healthy donors. Study outcomes and limitations: High sensitivity and specificity were reportedly achieved when the classifier diagnosed cytomegalovirus status. The study flagged approximately 180 TCR beta chains as cytomegalovirus-associated. TCR sequences were mostly rare, though some public TCRs occurred in many donors.

Sequenced by immunoSEQ multiplex PCR; TCRdb stores in-frame clones only, minus some. Altogether roughly 56,000 clones are present, about 95% being singletons, with the ten largest covering over 2%. The CDR3 has 16 residues. Germline V gene data show CDR1 as MDHEN and CDR2 as SYDVKM. V gave up 1 base and J gave up 6 bases; unmatched junction bases: 11. V is TRBV28 and J is TRBJ1-2; 7 positions match TRBD1. The receptor was isolated from a man younger than 35 in good health and CMV-seronegative. The specimen was PBMCs. The CDR3 here is CASSLSSQGNVHGYTF. The CDR3, as DNA: TGTGCCAGCAGTTTATCCTCACAGGGGAACGTACATGGCTACACCTTC.